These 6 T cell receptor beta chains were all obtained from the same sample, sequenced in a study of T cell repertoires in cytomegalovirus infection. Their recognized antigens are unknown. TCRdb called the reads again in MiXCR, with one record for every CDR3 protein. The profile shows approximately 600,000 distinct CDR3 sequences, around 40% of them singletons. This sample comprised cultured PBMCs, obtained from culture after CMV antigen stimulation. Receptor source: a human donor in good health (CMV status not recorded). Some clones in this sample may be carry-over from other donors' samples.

The CDR3, as DNA: TGCGCCAGCAGCCAGGGGCCGAGAACCGAAGCTTTCTTT. It translates to CASSQGPRTEAFF. V usage is TRBV4-1 and J usage is TRBJ1-1; D may be TRBD1 (5 bases). The CDR3 consists of 13 residues. Germline CDR1 MGHRA, CDR2 YSYEKL. V shed 3 bases and J shed 8 bases, with 13 bases lying between them.

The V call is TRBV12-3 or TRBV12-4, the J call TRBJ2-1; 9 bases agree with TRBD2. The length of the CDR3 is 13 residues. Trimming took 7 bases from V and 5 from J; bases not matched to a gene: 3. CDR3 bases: TGTGCCAGCAAAGCGGGAGGTCACAATGAGCAGTTCTTC. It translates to CASKAGGHNEQFF.

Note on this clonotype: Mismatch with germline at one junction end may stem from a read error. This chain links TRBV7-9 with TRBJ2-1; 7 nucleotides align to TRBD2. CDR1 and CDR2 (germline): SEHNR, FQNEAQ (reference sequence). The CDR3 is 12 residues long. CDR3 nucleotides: TGTGCCAGCAGCCTCAGCGGGGTTGAGCTGTTCTTC. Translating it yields CASSLSGVELFF. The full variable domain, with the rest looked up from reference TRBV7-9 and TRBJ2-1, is DTGVSQNPRHKITKRGQNVTFRCDPISEHNRLYWYRQTLGQGPEFLTYFQNEAQLEKSRLLSDRFSAERPKGSFSTLEIQRTEQGDSAMYLCASSLSGVELFFGPGTRLTVL.

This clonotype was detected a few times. CDR3 DNA sequence: TGTGCCAGCAGCACAGCGACTAGCGGGGGCGCCCTATGGGGGACAGATACGCAGTATTTT. This sequence encodes CASSTATSGGALWGTDTQYF. The chain combines TRBV7-6 with TRBJ2-3, with TRBD2 identical over 12 bases. The germline V gene encodes CDR1 SGHVS and CDR2 FNYEAQ. The CDR3 is 20 amino acids. Losses at the gene ends were 5 bases for V and 3 bases for J; bases not matched to a gene: 18. The variable domain in full, with the rest retrieved from reference TRBV7-6 and TRBJ2-3, is GAGVSQSPRYKVTKRGQDVALRCDPISGHVSLYWYRQALGQGPEFLTYFNYEAQQDKSGLPNDRFSAERPEGSISTLTIQRTEQRDSAMYRCASSTATSGGALWGTDTQYFGPGTRLTVL.

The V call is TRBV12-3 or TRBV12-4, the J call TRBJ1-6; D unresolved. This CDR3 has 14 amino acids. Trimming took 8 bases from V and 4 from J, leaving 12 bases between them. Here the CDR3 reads CASQLEAYNSPLHF. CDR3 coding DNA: TGTGCCAGCCAGCTTGAGGCTTATAATTCACCCCTCCACTTT.

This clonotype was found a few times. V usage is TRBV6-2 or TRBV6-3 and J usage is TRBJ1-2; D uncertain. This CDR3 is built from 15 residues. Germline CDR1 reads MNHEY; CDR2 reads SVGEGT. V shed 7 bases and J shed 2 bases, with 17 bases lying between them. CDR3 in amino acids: CASTMGQLRNYGYTF. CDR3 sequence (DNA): TGTGCCAGCACCATGGGTCAGCTAAGGAACTATGGCTACACCTTC.